This section outlines one T cell receptor beta chain sequence together with its context. Its antigen is not known. This CDR3 is also generated by other DNA sequences in the sample. Profiled with immunoSEQ multiplex PCR; TCRdb holds only in-frame clones, not every one. The repertoire holds 98,000 or so clones, with about 90% as singletons. This CDR3 has 14 residues. With 2 bases clipped from V and 3 bases from J, the junction kept 2 bases outside the gene matches. CDR1 is SNHLY, CDR2 FYNNEI, per germline. This sample was taken from a study of graft-versus-host responses after intestinal transplantation. Study findings and constraints: HvG clone declines early post-transplant were associated with peak circulating GvH levels.

This specimen consisted of unstimulated CD4+ T cells sorted from spleen or lymph node cells, obtained before intestinal transplant. The origin of this receptor is a human donor who received an intestinal transplant. This chain uses TRBV2 with TRBJ1-1; TRBD1 agrees at 8 bases. CDR3 sequence (DNA): TGTGCCAGCAGTGAACAGGGGGCGGACACTGAAGCTTTCTTT. It translates to CASSEQGADTEAFF.